This T cell receptor beta chain was found in a study of T-cell memory formation after mild COVID-19. Study in general: TCR clusters mostly belonged to single donors.

In TCRdb, the 5' RACE reads were re-called with MiXCR into one record per CDR3 protein. The table lists about 440,000 distinct CDR3 sequences, 20% of them singletons. Germline V gene data show CDR1 as LGHNA and CDR2 as YSLEER. V lost 4 bases to trimming and J lost 6 bases, with 25 bases between them. The CDR3 has 17 residues. This clonotype was detected only once. Material for sequencing was PBMCs or a T cell subset sorted from them (not recorded which). This chain joins TRBV4-3 and TRBJ2-7; tentative D call: TRBD1 (6 bases). The source is an adult woman who had mild COVID-19 (a few samples of this study predate the infection). Cell type and time point are not known. The CDR3 nucleotides are TGCGCCAGCAGCCTTGAGATGGCGGGCAGGGGAGAAATCGAGCAGTACTTC. Protein: CASSLEMAGRGEIEQYF.